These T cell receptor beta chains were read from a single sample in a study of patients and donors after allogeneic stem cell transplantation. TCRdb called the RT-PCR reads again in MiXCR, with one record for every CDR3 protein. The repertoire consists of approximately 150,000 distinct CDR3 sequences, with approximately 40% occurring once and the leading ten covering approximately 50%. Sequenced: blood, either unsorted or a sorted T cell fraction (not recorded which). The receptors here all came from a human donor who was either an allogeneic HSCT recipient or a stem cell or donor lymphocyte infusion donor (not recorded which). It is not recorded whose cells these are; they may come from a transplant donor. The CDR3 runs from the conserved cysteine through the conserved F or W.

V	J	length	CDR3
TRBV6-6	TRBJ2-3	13	CASRVTGTDTQYF
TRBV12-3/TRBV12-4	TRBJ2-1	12	CASSLSGNEQFF
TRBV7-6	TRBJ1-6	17	CASSLDPSGTGRSPLHF
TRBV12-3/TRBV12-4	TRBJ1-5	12	CASSQGRQPQHF
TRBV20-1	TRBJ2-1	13	CSAWGQINNEQFF
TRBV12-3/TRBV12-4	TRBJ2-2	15	CASIGERANTGELFF
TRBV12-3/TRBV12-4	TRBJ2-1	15	CASSLEGTPANEQFF
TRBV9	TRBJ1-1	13	CASSGAGRTEAFF
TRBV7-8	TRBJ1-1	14	CASSPSAMNTEAFF
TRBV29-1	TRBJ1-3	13	CSVLGVSGNTIYF
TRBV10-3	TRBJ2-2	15	CAINGGAENTGELFF
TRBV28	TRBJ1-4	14	CASHSDRDREKLFF
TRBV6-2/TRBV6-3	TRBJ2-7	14	CASRTTGAGYEQYF
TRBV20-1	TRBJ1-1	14	CSAARGRVNTEAFF
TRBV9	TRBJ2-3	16	CASSATTGRRTDTQYF
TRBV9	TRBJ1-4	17	CASSVEGGQLANEKLFF
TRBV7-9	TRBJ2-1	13	CASLPGSYNEQFF
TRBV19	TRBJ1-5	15	CASSIQERSNQPQHF
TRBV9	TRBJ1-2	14	CASSVGRPPNGYTF
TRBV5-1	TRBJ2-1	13	CASSAGSYNEQFF
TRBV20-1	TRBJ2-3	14	CSATTGFSTDTQYF
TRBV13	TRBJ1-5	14	CASSIGQGNQPQHF
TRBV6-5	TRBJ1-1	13	CASSTGRNTEAFF
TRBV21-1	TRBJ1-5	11	CASSTVPPQHF
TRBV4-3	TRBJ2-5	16	CASSQDLAGGRETQYF
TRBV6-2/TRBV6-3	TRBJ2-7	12	CASSYLGSEQYF
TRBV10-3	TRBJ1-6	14	CAISLGQNNSPLHF
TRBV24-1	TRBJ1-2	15	CATSAGTGTDYGYTF
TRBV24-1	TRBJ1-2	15	CATSDPRVENYGYTF
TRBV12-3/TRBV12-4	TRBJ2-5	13	CASSLGFAGTQYF
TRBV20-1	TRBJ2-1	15	CSAESGLHIYNEQFF
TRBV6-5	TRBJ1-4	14	CASSYSTDREKLFF
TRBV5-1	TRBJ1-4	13	CASSEGKPEKLFF
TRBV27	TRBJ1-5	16	CASSLHREFGNQPQHF
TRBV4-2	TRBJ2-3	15	CASSQGPGDSDTQYF
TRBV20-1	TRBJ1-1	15	CSAPDRGPMNTEAFF
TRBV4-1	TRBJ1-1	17	CASSQVRATGMGPEAFF
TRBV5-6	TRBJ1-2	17	CASSRPGTGAGGNGYTF
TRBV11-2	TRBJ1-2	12	CASSRPVYGYTF
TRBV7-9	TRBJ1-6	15	CASSSGTSNNSPLHF
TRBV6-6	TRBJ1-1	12	CASMGGGTEAFF
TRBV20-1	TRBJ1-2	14	CSARATGTRYGYTF
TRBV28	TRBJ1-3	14	CASSLSGMGNTIYF
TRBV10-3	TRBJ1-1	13	CAIRDRENTEAFF
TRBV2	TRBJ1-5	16	CASSGDLQNSNQPQHF